These T cell receptor beta chains were read from a single sample in a study of memory CD4+ T cells and cytomegalovirus serostatus. Method: immunoSEQ multiplex PCR; TCRdb's copy keeps in-frame clones and lacks some. The table has tens of thousands of clones, approximately 81% seen once. The sequenced sample consisted of memory CD4+ T cells from blood. Source of these receptors: an adult in good health and CMV-seronegative. Some clones in this sample may be carry-over from other donors' samples. CDR3s include the opening cysteine and the closing phenylalanine or tryptophan. Each record gives: V gene, clone size, D gene, J gene, CDR3 DNA, CDR3 protein. D genes are given only for firm matches. Where a row states a size, it is once, few, many or the class of an expanded clone; other rows omit it.

TRBV28	-	-	TRBJ1-3	TGTGCCAGCAGTATCTCCCATTACAGGGACGGAAACACCATATATTTT	CASSISHYRDGNTIYF
TRBV6-1	-	TRBD2	TRBJ2-7	TGTGCCAGCAGTACCAGAGCGGGAGGGCCTTACGAGCAGTACTTC	CASSTRAGGPYEQYF
TRBV21-1	once	-	TRBJ1-3	TGTGCCAGCAGCAAAGAACCCCTGCATAAAGCTAAACACTGCCTCTCTGGAAACACCATATATTTT	CASSKEPLHKAKHCLSGNTIYF
TRBV5-1	-	-	TRBJ2-3	TGCGCCAGCAGCTTGGCCGACGGGAGTGGGGCAGATACGCAGTATTTT	CASSLADGSGADTQYF
TRBV9	-	TRBD1	TRBJ1-6	TGTGCCAGCAGCTCGGGACAGGGGGCCTATAATTCACCCCTCCACTTT	CASSSGQGAYNSPLHF
TRBV13	-	-	TRBJ1-2	TGTGCCAGCAGCTCCGGACCTCCCGGCTACACCTTC	CASSSGPPGYTF
TRBV29-1	medium-sized	-	TRBJ1-1	TGCAGCGTCCTCAGGGGAGGGAGCACTGAAGCTTTCTTT	CSVLRGGSTEAFF
TRBV28	-	-	TRBJ1-4	TGTGCCAGCAGTTTATTCGGTCCGGAGGGATTAAAGAAAAAACTGTTTTTT	CASSLFGPEGLKKKLFF
TRBV6-1	-	-	TRBJ2-1	TGTGCCAGCAGTGGACGACAGAGCTCCTACAATGAGCAGTTCTTC	CASSGRQSSYNEQFF
TRBV6-6	few	-	TRBJ1-5	TGTGCCAGCAGCCTGACACCCCTTAGCAATCAGCCCCAGCATTTT	CASSLTPLSNQPQHF
TRBV29-1	-	-	TRBJ2-7	TGCAGCGTTGTGGTTGGTTACGAGCAGTACTTC	CSVVVGYEQYF
TRBV5-4	-	-	TRBJ2-2	TGTGCCAGCAGCTTGGAACAGTTTACCGGGGAGCTGTTTTTT	CASSLEQFTGELFF
TRBV18	-	TRBD2	TRBJ2-1	TGTGCCAGCTCACCCATAGCGGGAGGGATCTACAATGAGCAGTTCTTC	CASSPIAGGIYNEQFF
TRBV18	few	-	TRBJ1-1	TGTGCCAGCTCACCCCGCCCCGACACTGAAGCTTTCTTT	CASSPRPDTEAFF
TRBV6-4	-	-	TRBJ1-5	TGTGCCAGGTTTACCCAGGGGTCCGGTCAGCCCCAGCATTTT	CARFTQGSGQPQHF
TRBV5-6	-	-	TRBJ1-4	TGTGCCAGCAGCTTACTTCGGGGCAGGGATGAAAAACTGTTTTTT	CASSLLRGRDEKLFF
TRBV2	-	TRBD1	TRBJ2-1	TGTGCCAGCCGGGACAGGGGATTTTTAAATGAGCAGTTCTTC	CASRDRGFLNEQFF
TRBV9	-	-	TRBJ2-7	TGTGCCAGCAGCGCGACTGGGGTTCGATACGAGCAGTACTTC	CASSATGVRYEQYF
TRBV5-5	once	TRBD1	TRBJ1-2	TGTGCCAGCAGTCCCTTACAGGGGAACTATGGCTACACCTTC	CASSPLQGNYGYTF
TRBV7-9	-	TRBD1	TRBJ1-2	TGTGCCAGCAGCCCCAGGACAGGGGGCGTAAATGGCTACACCTTC	CASSPRTGGVNGYTF
TRBV5-4	-	TRBD2	TRBJ2-2	TGTGCCAGCAGCCCCGAAGCGGGAGGGCCTCGGACCGGGGAGCTGTTTTTT	CASSPEAGGPRTGELFF
TRBV28	-	TRBD2	TRBJ2-1	TGTGCCAGTTCCCCCAATAGCGGGTTGTACAATGAGCAGTTCTTC	CASSPNSGLYNEQFF
TRBV28	few	TRBD1	TRBJ2-7	TGTGCCAGCAGTCCCCTCTCGACAGGGAAGCCCTACGAGCAGTACTTC	CASSPLSTGKPYEQYF
TRBV7-9	-	TRBD2	TRBJ2-3	TGTGCCAGCAGCTTCCCAAAGGGACTAGCGGTAGATACGCAGTATTTT	CASSFPKGLAVDTQYF
TRBV7-3	-	-	TRBJ2-6	TGTGCCAGCAGCCCCTTCGGAGGGGCCAACGTCCTGACTTTC	CASSPFGGANVLTF
TRBV18	-	-	TRBJ2-7	TGTGCCAGCTCACCACCTGGCACCCTCGAGCAGTACTTC	CASSPPGTLEQYF
TRBV6-6	-	-	TRBJ1-2	TGTGCCAGCAGTTACTCGGGCGGGGATGGCTACACCTTC	CASSYSGGDGYTF
TRBV27	-	TRBD1	TRBJ1-5	TGTGCCAGCAGTTACCAAAGGACAGGTTATCAGCCCCAGCATTTT	CASSYQRTGYQPQHF